Included here is one T cell receptor (beta chain) sequence, with context. What antigen it recognizes has not been identified. Per-base quality was not reported, and no clone a single base away is much larger than it. CDR3 length: 15 amino acids, cysteine to phenylalanine. The CDR3 DNA has 45 bases and is translated from base 1. CDR1 is given as SGDLS and CDR2 as YYNGEE, both from the germline V gene. The junction shows trimming of 0 bases on V and 3 bases on J, plus 10 bases between the germline ends. Using the deep immunoSEQ assay, TCR CDR3 regions were amplified from genomic DNA by multiplex PCR. Extracted genomic DNA from each cell subset was spread evenly across all wells of several immunoSEQ 96-well plates, with each plate serving as a replicate. For sorted subsets, roughly 200 ng of genomic DNA, equivalent to tens of thousands of T cell genomes, went into each replicate PCR. Purified libraries were measured with a Qubit 3.0 fluorometer, size-checked on a Bioanalyzer 2100, and measured again with the KAPA Library Quantification kit. Every immunoSEQ 96-well plate was sequenced on a separate single-read 150-cycle Illumina NextSeq 550 flow cell. Turning to the authors' computational methods: Because the immunoSEQ output held only junctional sequences and lacked quality scores, the filtering could not match the filtering applied to full-length reads. Sequences were annotated with PyIR, a Python wrapper for IgBLAST v1.9, using IMGT germline references to assign V/J genes and CDR3. Reads were filtered out if the reads had weak V/J assignments (E-value above 1e-6), no CDR3, stop codons, out-of-frame junctions, or ambiguous translated residues. V3J clonotypes were defined as sequences sharing the same inferred V gene, J gene, and CDR3 amino acid sequence. The percentage overlap between two repertoires was calculated by dividing the number of shared unique clonotypes by the size of the smaller repertoire. Repertoire richness was assessed with RTK rarefaction, the Chao1 estimator, and Recon v2.1 estimates of unobserved clonotypes. For all TCRbeta clonotypes obtained by the gDNA method from a few donors, generation probabilities were computed with OLGA. TCRdb took this table from immuneACCESS and kept in-frame rearrangements with V and J called. Such tables lack part of the clones; where checked against another copy, unresolved V genes explain under half of the gap, and the rest is unexplained. That table gives V, J and clone size, and the DNA gave D and trimming. Present in this sample are 2 million to 2.5 million clones, roughly 93% of which were seen just once. The ten largest clonotypes hold approximately 0.36% of the sample.

The sample is drawn from a study of shared clonotypes between healthy human individuals (TCRdb year 2020). At the level of the whole study: The cohort comprised two women and a few men aged 18 to 49 years. For each donor, CD4 naive and CD4 memory were each given three plates, CD8 naive was given two plates, and CD8 memory was given one plate. To estimate repertoire size and how much clonotypes are shared between individuals, the study performed deep sequencing of blood TCR repertoires from a few healthy adults. Libraries were prepared and TCR repertoires were sequenced by different laboratories using diverse techniques, in order to increase sequencing depth and limit assay-specific biases. Leukapheresis yielded between about 0.94 and 9.5 billion PBMCs per donor.

Donors were healthy HIV-negative adults with no recently reported acute infections or vaccinations. Every donor was a Caucasian adult living in Nashville, Tennessee, USA. CD4+ T cells were enriched by magnetic negative selection; naive cells were then positively selected on CD45RA, and the negative fraction formed the memory subset. Blood was obtained by leukapheresis, after which PBMCs were separated by Ficoll-Histopaque density gradient centrifugation and cryopreserved in liquid nitrogen vapor phase. Analytical flow cytometry was used to check the purity and quantity of every magnetically sorted T cell population. Genomic DNA was isolated from every sorted fraction and measured by UV absorbance on a Nanodrop 2000c. What the work shows at the level of the full study, not this receptor alone: About 5% of naive CD4, 3% to 3.5% of naive CD8, 2% to 2.5% of memory CD4, and about 0.4% of memory CD8 clonotypes were shared across several donors. The genetic and exposure-history diversity represented was limited by the small number of donors. Larger estimated clonotype richness was generally found for naive subsets than for memory subsets. Sampling was limited to blood, and TCR repertoires in tissue likely differ from TCR repertoires in blood. Based on pairwise subsampling, the degree of clonotype sharing among donors was expected to be affected by sequencing depth. Compared with non-shared clonotypes, clonotypes shared by all four sorted-subset donors had higher generation probabilities. Incomplete sequencing was indicated by rarefaction of sorted-subset datasets, despite the large sequencing depth.

The chain couples TRBV9 to TRBJ1-5; no D segment can be confidently identified. Sequencing was carried out using naive CD4+ T cells from PBMCs. The cell subset or site label, as the study defines it: CD45RA+ positively selected. This TCR derives from a man younger than 35 in good health. Some clones in this sample may be carry-over from other donors' samples. The CDR3 protein is CASSVDAAPNQPQHF. Read as DNA, the sequence is TGTGCCAGCAGCGTAGACGCAGCCCCCAATCAGCCCCAGCATTTT.